The rows below give T cell receptor beta chains drawn from one sample of a study of blood T cell repertoires in COVID-19. The assay was immunoSEQ multiplex PCR, and TCRdb's table has in-frame clones only and misses some. Here the sample spans tens of thousands of clones, roughly four fifths being singletons. Material for sequencing was peripheral blood. The receptors were gathered from a man aged 60 to 75 with active COVID-19. CDR3s include the opening cysteine and the closing phenylalanine or tryptophan. A D gene is named only where the DNA matches it firmly. Some rows mark clone size as missing; the rest say once, few, many or name a class of expanded clone.

j_call	d_call	v_call	clone_size	cdr3_aa	cdr3_nt
TRBJ1-3	.	TRBV7-8	.	CASSPSGNTIYF	TGTGCCAGCAGCCCATCTGGAAACACCATATATTTT
TRBJ2-1	TRBD2	TRBV6-4	.	CASRQTSGGANEQFF	TGTGCCAGCAGACAAACTAGCGGGGGGGCCAATGAGCAGTTCTTC
TRBJ2-7	.	TRBV7-9	.	CASSLAFAGSYEQYF	TGTGCCAGCAGCTTAGCTTTTGCAGGCTCCTACGAGCAGTACTTC
TRBJ2-1	.	TRBV7-9	.	CSASTHNEQFF	TGTAGCGCCTCGACTCACAATGAGCAGTTCTTC
TRBJ2-4	.	TRBV19	.	CAVKLAKNIQYF	TGTGCAGTAAAACTAGCCAAAAACATTCAGTACTTC
TRBJ1-2	.	TRBV28	medium-sized	CASSPHRDGYTF	TGTGCCAGCAGCCCCCACAGGGATGGCTACACCTTC
TRBJ1-6	.	TRBV5-1	.	CASSLAGGPAPLHF	TGCGCCAGCAGCTTGGCCGGAGGGCCGGCACCCCTCCACTTT
TRBJ2-3	TRBD2	TRBV3-1/TRBV3-2	.	CASSPRLAGMTDTQYF	TGTGCCAGCAGCCCGCGACTAGCGGGGATGACAGATACGCAGTATTTT
TRBJ1-5	.	TRBV30	.	CAWSGQDNQPQHF	TGTGCCTGGAGTGGACAGGACAATCAGCCCCAGCATTTT
TRBJ2-1	.	TRBV7-2	once	CASRRQVVSIVVKDEQFF	TGTGCCAGCAGGAGACAGGTCGTTTCTATTGTTGTCAAAGATGAGCAGTTCTTC
TRBJ2-5	TRBD1	TRBV4-3	.	CASSQEGGGQETQYF	TGCGCCAGCAGCCAAGAAGGGGGCGGGCAAGAGACCCAGTACTTC
TRBJ1-2	.	TRBV30	.	CAWSVGGPYGYTF	TGTGCCTGGAGTGTCGGGGGGCCCTATGGCTACACCTTC
TRBJ2-7	.	TRBV4-1	.	CASSQGGVYEQYF	TGCGCCAGCAGCCAGGGGGGAGTCTACGAGCAGTACTTC
TRBJ2-3	.	TRBV27	.	CASRAQGRTDTQYF	TGTGCCAGCAGGGCTCAGGGTCGCACAGATACGCAGTATTTT
TRBJ1-5	TRBD1	TRBV28	.	CASSSRGQGAGQPQHF	TGTGCCAGCAGTTCTCGCGGACAGGGGGCCGGTCAGCCCCAGCATTTT
TRBJ1-1	TRBD1	TRBV9	.	CASSRQDRGQSEAFF	TGTGCCAGCAGCAGACAGGACAGGGGGCAGAGTGAAGCTTTCTTT
TRBJ2-7	.	TRBV28	once	CASSLRGHLYEQYF	TGTGCCAGCAGTTTAAGGGGACACCTTTACGAGCAGTACTTC
TRBJ2-3	.	TRBV5-1	.	CASSLSGGADTQYF	TGCGCCAGCAGCTTGTCGGGGGGCGCAGATACGCAGTATTTT
TRBJ1-2	.	TRBV10-3	.	CAISTKSSYGYTF	TGTGCCATCAGTACTAAGAGCTCCTATGGCTACACCTTC
TRBJ2-7	.	TRBV28	.	CASSPPPGGRYEQYF	TGTGCCAGCAGTCCCCCACCCGGGGGACGGTACGAGCAGTACTTC
TRBJ2-7	TRBD1	TRBV7-2	.	CASSGDRGLPYEQYF	TGTGCCAGCAGCGGCGACAGGGGGCTCCCCTACGAGCAGTACTTC
TRBJ1-1	TRBD1	TRBV7-3	.	CASSLGQGGRWEAFF	TGTGCCAGCAGCTTGGGACAGGGAGGCCGGTGGGAAGCTTTCTTT
TRBJ2-2	TRBD1	TRBV6-2/TRBV6-3	.	CASSYIRGRDTGELFF	TGTGCCAGCAGTTACATCAGGGGGCGGGACACCGGGGAGCTGTTTTTT
TRBJ2-5	.	TRBV7-3	.	CASSSAVRGGWETQYF	TGTGCCAGCAGCTCAGCCGTGAGGGGGGGTTGGGAGACCCAGTACTTC
TRBJ2-7	TRBD2	TRBV6-5	.	CASSLGAGAYEQYF	TGTGCCAGCAGCCTAGGGGCGGGAGCCTACGAGCAGTACTTC
TRBJ2-7	TRBD2	TRBV27	.	CASSSPQGGTYSYEQYF	TGTGCCAGCAGTTCACCCCAGGGAGGGACCTACTCCTACGAGCAGTACTTC
TRBJ1-1	.	TRBV6-5	.	CASSSLSIPEAFF	TGTGCCAGCAGTAGCTTATCGATCCCTGAAGCTTTCTTT
TRBJ2-3	.	TRBV2	.	CAALGGMATDTQYF	TGTGCCGCCTTGGGCGGGATGGCCACAGATACGCAGTATTTT
TRBJ2-7	TRBD2	TRBV6-5	.	CASGGSGGQYEQYF	TGTGCCAGCGGAGGGAGCGGGGGGCAATACGAGCAGTACTTC
TRBJ2-2	.	TRBV6-5	.	CAIPRMGELFF	TGTGCCATCCCGAGAATGGGGGAGCTGTTTTTT
TRBJ2-7	.	TRBV20-1	.	CSAGQNYEQYF	TGCAGTGCCGGACAAAACTACGAGCAGTACTTC
TRBJ1-1	.	TRBV27	once	CASSLREQTEAFF	TGTGCCAGCAGTTTACGTGAACAGACTGAAGCTTTCTTT
TRBJ2-1	.	TRBV19	.	CASSLPLREGPYNEQFF	TGTGCCAGTAGTCTCCCTTTGCGCGAGGGCCCCTACAATGAGCAGTTCTTC
TRBJ2-2	TRBD1	TRBV15	.	CATSRDRGRTGELFF	TGTGCCACCAGCCGGGACAGGGGGCGTACCGGGGAGCTGTTTTTT
TRBJ2-3	.	TRBV7-8	.	CASSLVEGGDPTDTQYF	TGTGCCAGCAGCTTAGTGGAGGGGGGGGACCCCACAGATACGCAGTATTTT
TRBJ2-1	.	TRBV12-3/TRBV12-4	once	CASSTEEYNEQFF	TGTGCCAGCAGTACGGAGGAGTACAATGAGCAGTTCTTC
TRBJ2-2	TRBD2	TRBV7-2	.	CASSLIAGVANTGELFF	TGTGCCAGCAGCTTAATAGCGGGGGTCGCGAACACCGGGGAGCTGTTTTTT
TRBJ2-1	TRBD2	TRBV9	few	CASSPSGGVEQFF	TGTGCCAGCAGCCCCTCGGGGGGAGTCGAGCAGTTCTTC
TRBJ1-3	.	TRBV6-5	.	CASSLSSGNTIYF	TGTGCCAGCAGCCTGAGCTCTGGAAACACCATATATTTT
TRBJ2-2	TRBD2	TRBV2	.	CASSERLAGAVGELFF	TGTGCCAGCAGTGAAAGACTAGCGGGGGCGGTCGGGGAGCTGTTTTTT
TRBJ2-7	.	TRBV7-2	.	CASSPPLEVQYF	TGTGCCAGCAGTCCCCCACTCGAGGTGCAGTACTTC
TRBJ1-1	.	TRBV11-3	.	CASSLRGTTEAFF	TGTGCCAGCAGCTTAAGGGGTACGACTGAAGCTTTCTTT
TRBJ2-1	.	TRBV12-3/TRBV12-4	.	CASSSGDNEQFF	TGTGCCAGCAGTTCCGGGGATAATGAGCAGTTCTTC
TRBJ1-5	TRBD1	TRBV29-1	.	CSVATGVDQPQHF	TGCAGCGTGGCTACAGGGGTGGATCAGCCCCAGCATTTT
TRBJ2-3	TRBD1	TRBV30	.	CACLGQGTQYF	TGTGCCTGCCTCGGACAGGGGACGCAGTATTTT
TRBJ2-3	TRBD2	TRBV5-1	.	CASSSPLRRLAGGSTDTQYF	TGCGCCAGCAGCTCCCCCTTACGGAGGCTAGCGGGAGGGAGCACAGATACGCAGTATTTT
TRBJ1-2	.	TRBV4-1	.	CASSLKDHRDSYGYTF	TGCGCCAGCAGCCTCAAGGATCACAGGGATTCCTATGGCTACACCTTC
TRBJ2-3	TRBD2	TRBV7-3	.	CASSQPRASGRTDTQYF	TGTGCCAGCAGCCAACCCCGCGCTAGCGGCCGCACAGATACGCAGTATTTT
TRBJ2-5	TRBD2	TRBV5-1	.	CASSLTRTSGGYQETQYF	TGCGCCAGCAGCCTAACCAGGACTAGCGGGGGATACCAAGAGACCCAGTACTTC
TRBJ2-7	.	TRBV2	.	CASSSGGTASYEQYF	TGTGCCAGCAGTAGCGGCGGGACCGCCTCCTACGAGCAGTACTTC
TRBJ2-2	.	TRBV27	once	CASSPPTVANTGELFF	TGTGCCAGCAGTCCCCCGACAGTCGCGAACACCGGGGAGCTGTTTTTT
TRBJ1-6	.	TRBV6-5	.	CASSPETNNSPLHF	TGTGCCAGCAGTCCGGAGACTAATAATTCACCCCTCCACTTT
TRBJ2-7	TRBD2	TRBV29-1	once	CSVEAASGGYEQYF	TGCAGCGTTGAAGCCGCTAGCGGGGGGTACGAGCAGTACTTC
TRBJ2-1	.	TRBV30	.	CASDGLAGDEQFF	TGTGCCTCGGATGGGCTAGCCGGAGATGAGCAGTTCTTC
TRBJ2-3	TRBD1	TRBV9	.	CASSVGGGQGTDTQYF	TGTGCCAGCAGCGTAGGAGGCGGACAGGGGACAGATACGCAGTATTTT